The 10 T cell receptor beta chains in this list originate from one sample, sequenced in a study of cytomegalovirus exposure and HLA in healthy donors. 13 Jbeta primers and 60 Vbeta primers were used for the PCR. Sequencing was performed with immunoSEQ multiplex PCR; in TCRdb, only in-frame clones are kept and a portion is missing. The table has about 150,000 clones, about 84% seen once; the top ten hold around 5%. Input material: PBMCs. The receptor set was obtained from a young man in good health and CMV-seronegative.

The chain has TRBV2 and TRBJ2-5; D gene unclear. CDR1 and CDR2 from the germline V gene are SNHLY and FYNNEI. Trimming left V 8 bases short and J 1 base short, with 20 bases between. The CDR3 sequence is 16 residues long. The CDR3 DNA is TGTGCCAGCCGTCGGTCTGTGAGTACGTCCCAAGAGACCCAGTACTTC. Protein sequence: CASRRSVSTSQETQYF.

The chain joins TRBV7-2 to TRBJ1-5; D not certain. Per germline, CDR1 SGHTA and CDR2 FQGNSA. The V gene lost 5 bases and the J gene lost 3 bases, with 11 bases spanning the gap. CDR3 length equals 14 residues. CDR3 DNA sequence: TGTGCCAGCAGCCTACTAGGCCTCAATCAGCCCCAGCATTTT. Protein product: CASSLLGLNQPQHF.

The chain couples TRBV6-5 to TRBJ2-1, with 9 positions matching TRBD2. Losses at the gene ends were 6 bases for V and 6 bases for J; bases not matched to a gene: 3. Germline CDR1 is MNHEY and CDR2 is SVGAGI. This CDR3 is built from 13 residues. CDR3 residues: CASSPGLANEQFF. DNA for the CDR3: TGTGCCAGCAGCCCGGGACTAGCCAATGAGCAGTTCTTC.

About this clone itself: Its ends do not fully match the called genes, so a read error is possible. The chain couples TRBV7-9 to TRBJ1-4; D may be TRBD1 (6 bases). Germline values: CDR1 SEHNR, CDR2 FQNEAQ (reference sequence). CDR3 length: 18 amino acids. The CDR3 region is CTSSLALTGKLYNEKLFF. DNA of the CDR3: TGTACCAGCAGCTTAGCGTTAACAGGGAAACTTTATAATGAAAAACTGTTTTTT. The full variable domain, in which reference TRBV7-9 and TRBJ1-4 provide the parts outside the CDR3, is DTGVSQNPRHKITKRGQNVTFRCDPISEHNRLYWYRQTLGQGPEFLTYFQNEAQLEKSRLLSDRFSAERPKGSFSTLEIQRTEQGDSAMYLCTSSLALTGKLYNEKLFFGSGTQLSVL.

The chain carries TRBV5-1 and TRBJ1-1, with a weak D call TRBD1 (6 bases). The length of the CDR3 is 18 residues. V was shortened by 2 bases and J by 0 bases, with 20 bases between the two germline ends. Germline-derived CDR1 and CDR2 are SGHRS and YFSETQ. CDR3 sequence (DNA): TGCGCCAGCAGCTTTCTACCACAGGGTGATATGGTGAACACTGAAGCTTTCTTT. This translates into CASSFLPQGDMVNTEAFF.

Notes on this clone: Other DNA sequences in the sample encode the same CDR3. This rearrangement joins TRBV6-6 to TRBJ2-2; D might be TRBD1 (5 bases). V was clipped by 7 bases and J by 5 bases, with 17 bases between them. Germline V CDR1 and CDR2: MNHNY, SVGAGI (reference sequence). The CDR3 consists of 15 residues. This CDR3 reads CASTGAVSWTGELFF. CDR3 bases: TGTGCCAGCACTGGGGCAGTTTCATGGACCGGGGAGCTGTTTTTT.

V usage is TRBV6-1 and J usage is TRBJ2-7, with 9 bases lining up with TRBD1. The germline gives CDR1 MNHNS, CDR2 SASEGT. The CDR3 consists of 15 residues. J lost 2 bases, V lost 5 bases, and 7 bases had no gene match. DNA for the CDR3: TGTGCCAGCAGTTCATGGACAGGGGAAACCTACGAGCAGTACTTC. Translated, it gives CASSSWTGETYEQYF.

This clone was counted only a few times. The chain employs TRBV6-6 and TRBJ2-7; D is unresolved. The V end was cut by 6 bases, the J end by 0 bases, with 6 bases between. Looked up from germline, CDR1 is MNHNY and CDR2 is SVGAGI (reference sequence). The CDR3 runs to 12 residues. The CDR3 spells CASSPVSYEQYF. CDR3 DNA: TGTGCCAGCAGCCCGGTCTCCTACGAGCAGTACTTC.

The CDR3 sequence: CASSPRLLSTDTQYF. The CDR3 region has the DNA TGTGCCAGCAGCCCCAGACTGCTAAGCACAGATACGCAGTATTTT. The V and J genes are TRBV7-3 and TRBJ2-3, with no clear D. The V and J ends lost 5 bases and 0 bases respectively, with 12 bases between them. There are 15 residues in the CDR3. Germline CDR1 is SGHTA and CDR2 is FQGTGA.

The rearrangement links TRBV19 to TRBJ2-1; 11 bases agree with TRBD2. CDR1 is LNHDA and CDR2 is SQIVND in the germline V gene (reference sequence). The CDR3 has 16 amino acids. The trim removed 2 bases at V and 1 base at J, leaving 1 base unmatched. In DNA, the CDR3 is TGTGCCAGTAGTATATCTAGCGGGAGGTCCTACAATGAGCAGTTCTTC. It encodes CASSISSGRSYNEQFF.